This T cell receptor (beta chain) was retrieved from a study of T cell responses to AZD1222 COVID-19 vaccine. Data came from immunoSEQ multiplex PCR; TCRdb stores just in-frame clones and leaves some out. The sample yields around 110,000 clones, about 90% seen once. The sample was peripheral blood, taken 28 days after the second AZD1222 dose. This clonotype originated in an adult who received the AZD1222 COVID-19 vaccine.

The CDR3 DNA follows: TGTGCCAGCAGCTGGACCCCCCTGAGACCTGGAAACACCATATATTTT. Translating gives CASSWTPLRPGNTIYF. This rearrangement joins TRBV5-6 to TRBJ1-3; D is ambiguous. With 3 bases removed from V and 2 bases from J, the gap between germline ends came to 15 bases. CDR1 SGHDT and CDR2 YYEEEE come from the germline V gene. The CDR3 is 16 amino acids.